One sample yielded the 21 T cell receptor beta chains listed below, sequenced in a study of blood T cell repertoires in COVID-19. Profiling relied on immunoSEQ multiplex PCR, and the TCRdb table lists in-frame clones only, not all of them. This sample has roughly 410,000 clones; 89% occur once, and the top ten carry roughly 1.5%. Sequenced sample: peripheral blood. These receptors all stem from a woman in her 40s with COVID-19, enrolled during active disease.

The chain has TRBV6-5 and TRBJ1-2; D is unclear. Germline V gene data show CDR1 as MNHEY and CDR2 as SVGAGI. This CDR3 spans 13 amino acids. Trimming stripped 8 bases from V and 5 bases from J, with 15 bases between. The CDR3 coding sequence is TGTGCCAGCCGGCGGGCGGTCCCGTATGGCTACACCTTC. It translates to CASRRAVPYGYTF.

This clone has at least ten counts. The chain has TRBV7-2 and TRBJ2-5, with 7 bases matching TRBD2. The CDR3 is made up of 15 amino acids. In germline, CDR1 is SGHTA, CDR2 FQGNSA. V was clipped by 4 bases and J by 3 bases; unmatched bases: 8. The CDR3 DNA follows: TGTGCCAGCAGCTGGCCCGGGCGGGGGAAAGAGACCCAGTACTTC. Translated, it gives CASSWPGRGKETQYF.

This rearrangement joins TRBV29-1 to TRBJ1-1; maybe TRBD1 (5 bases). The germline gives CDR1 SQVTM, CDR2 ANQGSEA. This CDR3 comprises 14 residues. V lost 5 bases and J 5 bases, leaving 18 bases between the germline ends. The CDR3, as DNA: TGCAGCGTTCCCGGGGGGTCTAGTTGGACTGAAGCTTTCTTT. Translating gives CSVPGGSSWTEAFF.

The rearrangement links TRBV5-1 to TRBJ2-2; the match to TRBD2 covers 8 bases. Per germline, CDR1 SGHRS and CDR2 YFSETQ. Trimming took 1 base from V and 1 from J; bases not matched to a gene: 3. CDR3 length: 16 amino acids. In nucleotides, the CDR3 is TGCGCCAGCAGCTTGCCCAGCGGGGGGAACACCGGGGAGCTGTTTTTT. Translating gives CASSLPSGGNTGELFF.

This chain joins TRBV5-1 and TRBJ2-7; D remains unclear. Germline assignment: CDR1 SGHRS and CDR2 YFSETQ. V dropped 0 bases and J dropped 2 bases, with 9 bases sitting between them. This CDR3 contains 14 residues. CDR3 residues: CASSLAQLAYEQYF. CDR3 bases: TGCGCCAGCAGCTTGGCCCAGCTAGCCTACGAGCAGTACTTC.

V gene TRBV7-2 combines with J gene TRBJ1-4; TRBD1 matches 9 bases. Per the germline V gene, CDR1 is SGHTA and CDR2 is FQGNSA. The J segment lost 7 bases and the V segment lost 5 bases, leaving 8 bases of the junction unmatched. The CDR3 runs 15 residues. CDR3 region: CASSPRTGASEKLFF. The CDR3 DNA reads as TGTGCCAGCAGCCCCCGGACAGGGGCTTCTGAAAAACTGTTTTTT.

The CDR3 DNA follows: TGTGCCAGCACCTATACAGGGAATAGCAATCAGCCCCAGCATTTT. Translating gives CASTYTGNSNQPQHF. The chain has TRBV2 and TRBJ1-5; D perhaps matches TRBD1 (6 bases). From germline, CDR1 is SNHLY and CDR2 FYNNEI. There are 15 residues in the CDR3. V was clipped by 7 bases and J by 0 bases, with 13 bases between them.

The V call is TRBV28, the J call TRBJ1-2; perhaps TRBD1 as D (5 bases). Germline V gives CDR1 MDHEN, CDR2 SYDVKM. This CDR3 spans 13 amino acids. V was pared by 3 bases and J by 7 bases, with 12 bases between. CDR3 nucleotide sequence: TGTGCCAGCAGTTTTCGGCAGGGTATTGGCTACACCTTC. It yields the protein CASSFRQGIGYTF.

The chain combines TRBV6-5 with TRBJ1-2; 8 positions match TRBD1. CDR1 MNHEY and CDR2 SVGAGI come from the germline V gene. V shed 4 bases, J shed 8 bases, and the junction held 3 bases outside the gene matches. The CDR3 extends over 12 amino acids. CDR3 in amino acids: CASSLDREGYTF. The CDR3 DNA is TGTGCCAGCAGTTTGGACAGGGAAGGCTACACCTTC.

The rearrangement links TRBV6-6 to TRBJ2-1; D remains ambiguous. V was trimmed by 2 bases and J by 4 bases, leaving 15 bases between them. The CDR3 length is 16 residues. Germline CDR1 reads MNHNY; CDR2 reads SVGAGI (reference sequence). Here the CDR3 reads CASSYKSLAAYNEQFF. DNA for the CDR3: TGTGCCAGCAGTTACAAGAGCCTCGCCGCTTACAATGAGCAGTTCTTC.

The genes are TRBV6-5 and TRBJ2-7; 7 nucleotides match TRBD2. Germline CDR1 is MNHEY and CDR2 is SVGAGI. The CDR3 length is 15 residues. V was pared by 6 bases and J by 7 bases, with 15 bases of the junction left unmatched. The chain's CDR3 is CASSRWADGRLEQYF. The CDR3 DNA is TGTGCCAGCAGCCGGTGGGCAGACGGGAGGTTGGAGCAGTACTTC.

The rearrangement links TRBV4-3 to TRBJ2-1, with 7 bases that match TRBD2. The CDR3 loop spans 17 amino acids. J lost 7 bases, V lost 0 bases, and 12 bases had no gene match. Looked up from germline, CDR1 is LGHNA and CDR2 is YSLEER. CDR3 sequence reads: CASSQEYPGLGKNEQFF. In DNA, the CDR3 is TGCGCCAGCAGCCAAGAATACCCTGGACTAGGAAAGAATGAGCAGTTCTTC.

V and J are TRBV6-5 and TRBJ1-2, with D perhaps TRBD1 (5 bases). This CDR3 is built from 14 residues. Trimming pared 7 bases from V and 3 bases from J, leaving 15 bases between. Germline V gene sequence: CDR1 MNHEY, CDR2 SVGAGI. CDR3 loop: CASNSLRRDYGYTF. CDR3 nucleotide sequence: TGTGCCAGCAACTCGCTACGCAGGGACTATGGCTACACCTTC.

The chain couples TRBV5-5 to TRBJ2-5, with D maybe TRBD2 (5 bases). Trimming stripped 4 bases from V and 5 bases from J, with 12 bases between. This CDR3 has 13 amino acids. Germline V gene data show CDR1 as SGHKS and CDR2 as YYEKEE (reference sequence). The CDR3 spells CASSLDFWETQYF. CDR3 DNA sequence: TGTGCCAGCAGCCTGGACTTCTGGGAGACCCAGTACTTC.

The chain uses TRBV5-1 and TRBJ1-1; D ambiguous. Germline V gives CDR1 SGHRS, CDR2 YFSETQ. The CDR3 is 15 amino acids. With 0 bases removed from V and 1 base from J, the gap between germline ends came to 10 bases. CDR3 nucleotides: TGCGCCAGCAGCTTGGGGGAGTACTCGAACACTGAAGCTTTCTTT. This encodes CASSLGEYSNTEAFF.

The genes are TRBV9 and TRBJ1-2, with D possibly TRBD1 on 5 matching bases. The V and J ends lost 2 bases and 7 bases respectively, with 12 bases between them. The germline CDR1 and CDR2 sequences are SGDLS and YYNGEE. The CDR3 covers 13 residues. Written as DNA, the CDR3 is TGTGCCAGCAGCGTTATACAGGCAGGTGGCTACACCTTC. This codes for CASSVIQAGGYTF.

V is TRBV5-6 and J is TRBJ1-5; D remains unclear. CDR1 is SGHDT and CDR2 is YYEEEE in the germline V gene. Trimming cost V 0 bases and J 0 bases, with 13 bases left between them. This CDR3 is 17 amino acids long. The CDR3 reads CASSLGETRLSNQPQHF. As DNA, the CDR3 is TGTGCCAGCAGCTTGGGGGAGACAAGACTTAGCAATCAGCCCCAGCATTTT.

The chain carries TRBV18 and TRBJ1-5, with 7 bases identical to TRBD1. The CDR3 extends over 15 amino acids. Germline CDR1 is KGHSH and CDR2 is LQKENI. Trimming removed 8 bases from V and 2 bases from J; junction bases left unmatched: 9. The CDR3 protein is CASTEQGHRNQPQHF. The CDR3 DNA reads TGTGCCAGCACCGAACAGGGGCATCGCAATCAGCCCCAGCATTTT. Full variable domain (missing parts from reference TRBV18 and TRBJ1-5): NAGVMQNPRHLVRRRGQEARLRCSPMKGHSHVYWYRQLPEEGLKFMVYLQKENIIDESGMPKERFSAEFPKEGPSILRIQQVVRGDSAAYFCASTEQGHRNQPQHFGDGTRLSIL.

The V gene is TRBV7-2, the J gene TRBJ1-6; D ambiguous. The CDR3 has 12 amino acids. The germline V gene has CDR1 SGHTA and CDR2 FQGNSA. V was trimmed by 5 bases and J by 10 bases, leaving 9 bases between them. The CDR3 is CASSLDYSPLHF. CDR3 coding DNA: TGTGCCAGCAGCCTCGACTACTCACCCCTCCACTTT.

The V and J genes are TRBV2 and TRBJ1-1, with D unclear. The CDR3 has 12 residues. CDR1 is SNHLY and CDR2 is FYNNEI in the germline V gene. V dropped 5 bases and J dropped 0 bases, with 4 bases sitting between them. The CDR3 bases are TGTGCCAGCAGTATAATGAACACTGAAGCTTTCTTT. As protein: CASSIMNTEAFF.

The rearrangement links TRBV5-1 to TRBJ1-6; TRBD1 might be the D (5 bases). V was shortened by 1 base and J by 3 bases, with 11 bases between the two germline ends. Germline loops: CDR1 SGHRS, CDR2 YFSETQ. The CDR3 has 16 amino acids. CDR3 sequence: CASSLKQENYNSPLHF. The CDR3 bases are TGCGCCAGCAGCTTGAAACAGGAAAACTATAATTCACCCCTCCACTTT.